This T cell receptor (beta chain) is drawn from a study of identifying expanded T cells in peripheral blood. A single count supports this clone. As yet, its antigen is unknown. The table came from immunoSEQ multiplex PCR; TCRdb's copy has only in-frame clones and leaves some out. The sample has some 97,000 clones; approximately 88% are singletons. The CDR3 is made up of 15 amino acids. Germline CDR1 is LNHDA and CDR2 is SQIVND (reference sequence). V was shortened by 3 bases and J by 0 bases, with 9 bases between the two germline ends. Healthy donors had no documented immune events, such as infections, while sampled. Whole-study results and caveats: Over two and four weeks, about 16 and 20 clones changed, versus around 1.2 between replicates. Clone count variance between two-week samples rose with total template count.

The chain recombines TRBV19 with TRBJ1-3; D remains ambiguous. The sequenced sample consisted of blood. The origin of this receptor is a person aged 18-70 years in good health. The CDR3 sequence is CASSISAGSGNTIYF. The CDR3 DNA sequence: TGTGCCAGTAGTATTTCCGCAGGCTCTGGAAACACCATATATTTT.